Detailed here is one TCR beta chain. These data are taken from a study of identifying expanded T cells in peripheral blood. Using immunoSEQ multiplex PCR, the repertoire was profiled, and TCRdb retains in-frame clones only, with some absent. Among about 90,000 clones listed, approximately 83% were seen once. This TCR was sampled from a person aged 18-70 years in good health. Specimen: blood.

DNA of the CDR3: TGTGCCAGCAGCCGGACAGTAGAAGAGGGCCAGTACTTC. It is translated as CASSRTVEEGQYF. The chain combines TRBV7-8 with TRBJ2-5; perhaps TRBD1 as D (6 bases). V dropped 5 bases and J dropped 10 bases, with 17 bases sitting between them. The CDR3 loop spans 13 amino acids. CDR1 is SGHVS, CDR2 FQNEAQ, per germline.